This record concerns one T cell receptor beta chain sequence. Antigen specificity is unknown. The data were taken from a study of T cell responses to AZD1222 COVID-19 vaccine. Notes on the study in general: As reported, nearly half of all spike-specific TCRs target variant regions that are unmutated. Spike-specific TCR breadth and depth rose after two AZD1222 doses. CD4 TCRs covered the whole spike, strongest at regions 160-218 and 743-854.

The assay was immunoSEQ multiplex PCR, and TCRdb's table has in-frame clones only and misses some. Of some 95,000 clones in the sample, around nine tenths were seen once. V was clipped by 3 bases and J by 1 base, with 10 bases between them. The CDR3 totals 15 residues. CDR1 is SGHVS and CDR2 is FNYEAQ in the germline V gene. The TCR originated in an adult in good health. V and J are TRBV7-6 and TRBJ1-5; maybe TRBD1 (6 bases). The specimen was peripheral blood, collected on day 0 of AZD1222 vaccination. CDR3 bases: TGTGCCAGCAGCTTCTCGGACAGAAGCAATCAGCCCCAGCATTTT. Translating gives CASSFSDRSNQPQHF.